The table lists the clone carrying this T cell receptor (beta chain) with a few counts. Its antigen is currently unknown. This entry belongs to a study of CD8 T cells in ankylosing spondylitis. The study, taken as a whole, reports: Existing reports had already noted some motif variants in reactive arthritis synovial fluid and blood. Those disease-linked clones were CD8+; they were also relatively rare in peripheral blood. Significant enrichment of disease-linked clones was reported in matched ankylosing spondylitis synovial fluid. Ankylosing spondylitis blood appeared to be characterized by a TCR beta motif of several highly homologous variants.

Quantitative molecular-barcoded 5'-RACE generated the TCR beta libraries. TCRdb re-derived calls from the 5' RACE reads in MiXCR, one entry per CDR3 protein. The profile shows about 540,000 distinct CDR3 sequences, more than 9.5% of them singletons. V lost 1 base to trimming and J lost 3 bases, with 9 bases between them. The CDR3 covers 14 residues. Germline CDR1 reads LNHNV; CDR2 reads YYDKDF (reference sequence). The TCR was taken from a male donor with ankylosing spondylitis. Sequencing input: blood, either unsorted or a sorted T cell fraction (not recorded which). The chain combines TRBV15 with TRBJ2-5, with D perhaps TRBD2 (5 bases). In DNA form, the CDR3 reads TGTGCCACCAGCAGAGGTAATAGCGAAGAGACCCAGTACTTC. This sequence encodes CATSRGNSEETQYF.